This TCR beta chain was recovered during a study of Tregs in tolerant kidney transplant recipients (dated by TCRdb to between 2018 and 2021). Background for the entire study: Transplants used related donors with nonmyeloablative bone marrow transplantation; mixed chimerism was transient in the human trials. Before combined kidney and bone marrow transplantation, this study identified donor-specific regulatory T cells using TCRbeta sequencing and then followed those same cells after transplant.

Overall results and qualifications from the work: PCR primers changed over time for some patients, so nucleotide-level comparison across those patients' samples was not possible. Expanding Tregs with activated donor B cells appeared to identify the most biologically relevant and donor-specific TCRbeta repertoire. The study was limited by small patient numbers, and the findings need validation in larger populations and under other immunosuppression protocols. Donor-specific Treg expansion was found to exceed global Treg expansion in tolerant patients, suggesting antigen-driven rather than nonspecific expansion. Biological reproducibility was not directly assessed, although technical replication error appeared to be minimal.

For TCRbeta CDR3 sequencing, genomic DNA from the sorted cells was extracted using the QIAGEN DNeasy Blood and Tissue Kit. High-throughput TCRbeta CDR3 sequencing, which included PCR amplification with bias correction and internal controls, was done commercially through immunoSEQ. The study's processing was this. Unique productive TCRbeta sequences were defined by CDR3 nucleotide sequence when primers matched and otherwise by CDR3 amino acid sequence together with Vbeta and Jbeta genes. Sequences were defined as donor-reactive when expanded at least 5-fold in CFSE-low cells versus unstimulated cells and present at a frequency of at least 0.01% in CFSE-low cells. Jensen-Shannon divergence calculated on the top 100 TCRbeta sequences ranked by frequency was used to measure repertoire divergence. For any sample with multiple sequencing runs, sorting error was corrected in each run separately before the runs were pooled. In TCRdb, the immuneACCESS table is reduced to in-frame sequences with V and J assigned. These tables do not hold every clone; where another copy was compared, an unresolved V gene accounts for under half, and the others remain unexplained. That table is the source of V, J and clone size, and D and trimming were worked out from the DNA. In all, the sample holds approximately 8,100 clones, and around a third of those were seen once. About 5.6% of the sample rests with the top ten.

This specimen's time point label, interpreted: blood sample drawn before combined kidney and bone marrow transplant. For bulk CFSE mixed lymphocyte reactions, CFSE-labeled recipient PBMCs were cocultured for 6 days with irradiated donor PBMCs and were then stained for CD3/CD4/CD8 and FACS-sorted. The patients were a few recipients of combined kidney and bone marrow transplants from the ITN036ST trial, and samples were available only from these trial subjects. Healthy control blood was processed to PBMCs with a Ficoll density gradient and then cryopreserved, whereas patient PBMCs were collected both before and after transplant. The CDR3 numbers 16 residues from cysteine through phenylalanine. CDR3 DNA only is kept here, 48 bases in frame from base 1. V drops 5 bases and J drops 7 bases, leaving 23 bases in between. Per the germline V gene, SGHTA is the CDR1 and FQGTGA is the CDR2. Points on this clone: It lacks a known antigen. The record has no base qualities; no much larger clone is one base away.

Source: CD8+ T cells from blood cultured with allogeneic cells, taken before the transplant. The rearranged chain carries TRBV7-3 and TRBJ1-2; no confident D gene assignment can be made. This clonotype originated in a human patient who received a combined kidney and bone marrow transplant. The DNA sequence is as follows: TGTGCCAGCAGCCCCCCGCTGTTCACAATTGAGGGTGGCTACACCTTC. This encodes CASSPPLFTIEGGYTF.